Below, 15 T cell receptor beta chains from the same sample are listed, as sequenced in a study of Graves' ophthalmopathy and Graves' hyperthyroidism. Amplified material comprised TCR beta CDR3 regions derived from RNA transcripts. Scientists carried out first-round RT-PCR using HTBI primers and then a second-round multiplex PCR. Each CDR3 protein is one row after TCRdb ran MiXCR on the multiplex PCR reads. The data show about 220,000 distinct CDR3 sequences, 20% to 25% seen once. Sequencing was done on a sample of peripheral blood. The receptors originated from a woman in her forties or fifties with Graves' ophthalmopathy.

This clonotype showed up many times. This chain uses TRBV20-1 with TRBJ2-7; maybe TRBD1 (8 bases). The ends were cut back, 3 bases at V and 4 bases at J, with 22 bases in the middle. This CDR3 is built from 16 residues. Germline loops: CDR1 DFQATT, CDR2 SNEGSKA (reference sequence). The CDR3 sequence is CSARAGGWTGGYEQYF. The DNA for the CDR3 is TGCAGTGCTAGGGCAGGGGGCTGGACGGGAGGTTACGAGCAGTACTTC.

This clonotype was detected ten times or more. The rearrangement joins TRBV19 to TRBJ2-5, with a tentative D call TRBD2 (6 bases). The CDR3 runs 13 residues. Germline V gene lookup returns CDR1 LNHDA and CDR2 SQIVND (reference sequence). V was cut by 4 bases and J by 5 bases, with 11 bases left in between. Written as DNA, the CDR3 is TGTGCCAGTAGTACCCGACTAGGGGAGACCCAGTACTTC. It is translated as CASSTRLGETQYF.

This clonotype was found a few times. One end of the junction fails to match germline, which may point to a read error. The chain carries TRBV12-3 or TRBV12-4 and TRBJ1-2, with unresolved D. The CDR3 loop spans 14 amino acids. CDR3 sequence (DNA): TGTGCCAGCAGCCAACTGGGGAAAGGGAATGGCTACATCTTC. Translated, it gives CASSQLGKGNGYIF.

This clonotype was seen repeatedly, ten times or more. The chain combines TRBV20-1 with TRBJ1-2; no firm D call. The germline V and J ends were trimmed by 0 bases and 8 bases, with 16 bases remaining between them. In germline, CDR1 is DFQATT, CDR2 SNEGSKA (reference sequence). CDR3 size: 14 residues. DNA of the CDR3: TGCAGTGCTAGAGATTTCGCCCAGACCTTAGGCTACACCTTC. This translates into CSARDFAQTLGYTF.

Ten or more counts support this clonotype. The chain is built from TRBV25-1 and TRBJ2-7; maybe TRBD1 (5 bases). Looked up from germline, CDR1 is MGHDK and CDR2 is SYGVNS. V lost 1 base and J lost 4, with 8 bases in between. The CDR3 has 13 amino acids. The CDR3 sequence: CASSESGRYEQYF. The DNA for the CDR3 is TGTGCCAGCAGTGAATCAGGGCGGTACGAGCAGTACTTC.

This clonotype occurred many times. This rearrangement joins TRBV20-1 to TRBJ2-5; D is ambiguous. Trimming stripped 6 bases from V and 2 bases from J, with 13 bases between. The CDR3 is 13 amino acids. Germline lookup yields CDR1 DFQATT and CDR2 SNEGSKA (reference sequence). This chain's CDR3 is CSARPDGQETQYF. CDR3 nucleotides: TGCAGTGCAAGACCCGACGGACAAGAGACCCAGTACTTC.

This clonotype showed up many times. The rearrangement links TRBV7-8 to TRBJ1-2, with 9 bases identical to TRBD1. The germline CDR1 and CDR2 sequences are SGHVS and FQNEAQ. With V trimmed by 5 bases and J by 5 bases, 6 bases remained unmatched. The CDR3 covers 14 residues. This chain's CDR3 is CASSPGTGLYGYTF. The CDR3 DNA is TGTGCCAGCAGCCCAGGGACAGGGTTATATGGCTACACCTTC.

This clonotype was counted at least ten times. This chain links TRBV10-3 with TRBJ1-1; 9 nucleotides match TRBD1. Germline CDR1 reads ENHRY; CDR2 reads SYGVKD. V shed 2 bases and J 4 bases; nucleotides not matched to a gene: 8. This CDR3 spans 16 amino acids. The CDR3 region has the DNA TGTGCCATCAGTGAGCCCCCGACAGGGGGGAGCACTGAAGCTTTCTTT. Protein product: CAISEPPTGGSTEAFF.

This clonotype was counted ten times or more. CDR3 sequence: CAWSVGTQETQYF. For the CDR3, the DNA is TGTGCCTGGAGTGTAGGCACCCAGGAGACCCAGTACTTC. The chain couples TRBV30 to TRBJ2-5; D gene unclear. V was clipped by 0 bases and J by 5 bases, with 10 bases between them. The CDR3 loop spans 13 amino acids. The germline gives CDR1 GTSNPN, CDR2 SVGIG (reference sequence).

This clonotype occurred once. The rearrangement joins TRBV12-3 or TRBV12-4 to TRBJ1-2, with D possibly matching TRBD1 (5 bases). The CDR3 has 13 amino acids. Between the trimmed V and J ends, which lost 4 bases and 4 bases, there was a span of 10 bases. CDR3 DNA: TGTGCCAGCAGTTACTCAGGGACCTATGGCTACACCTTC. This sequence encodes CASSYSGTYGYTF.

This rearrangement joins TRBV28 to TRBJ1-1; D remains unclear. Trimming removed 7 bases from V and 5 bases from J, with 17 bases in between. From germline, CDR1 is MDHEN and CDR2 SYDVKM. The CDR3 consists of 14 residues. The CDR3 region is CASTREHRVTEAFF. For the CDR3, the DNA is TGTGCCAGCACTAGGGAACACCGCGTGACTGAAGCTTTCTTT.

This clonotype was detected only a few times. The rearrangement joins TRBV6-5 to TRBJ1-2, with 9 bases identical to TRBD1. The trim removed 1 base at V and 5 bases at J, leaving 5 bases unmatched. This CDR3 comprises 15 residues. Germline V gene lookup returns CDR1 MNHEY and CDR2 SVGAGI. CDR3: CASSYWGQGEYGYTF. The CDR3 DNA reads TGTGCCAGCAGTTACTGGGGACAGGGAGAGTATGGCTACACCTTC.

V and J are TRBV20-1 and TRBJ2-7; D is unresolved. The CDR3 totals 11 residues. Germline V CDR1 and CDR2: DFQATT, SNEGSKA (reference sequence). Trimming shortened V by 3 bases and J by 1 base, and 4 bases separated the two germline ends. The CDR3 sequence: CSASGSYEQYF. The CDR3 DNA is TGCAGTGCTAGCGGGTCCTACGAGCAGTACTTC.

This clonotype was observed at least ten times. This rearrangement joins TRBV7-8 to TRBJ1-5; tentatively, D is TRBD1 (5 bases). Trimming shortened V by 5 bases and J by 4 bases, and 12 bases separated the two germline ends. The germline V gene has CDR1 SGHVS and CDR2 FQNEAQ. This CDR3 has 14 residues. CDR3 nucleotides: TGTGCCAGCAGCCCAATCGACAGAAATCAGCCCCAGCATTTT. This gives the protein CASSPIDRNQPQHF.

This clonotype was observed at least ten times. The V call is TRBV9, the J call TRBJ2-7; 14 bases line up with TRBD2. The trim removed 3 bases at V and 4 bases at J, leaving 6 bases unmatched. Germline lookup yields CDR1 SGDLS and CDR2 YYNGEE. This CDR3 comprises 16 residues. This CDR3 is CASSASGTSGSYEQYF. In DNA, the CDR3 is TGTGCCAGCAGCGCTTCCGGGACTAGCGGGAGTTACGAGCAGTACTTC.